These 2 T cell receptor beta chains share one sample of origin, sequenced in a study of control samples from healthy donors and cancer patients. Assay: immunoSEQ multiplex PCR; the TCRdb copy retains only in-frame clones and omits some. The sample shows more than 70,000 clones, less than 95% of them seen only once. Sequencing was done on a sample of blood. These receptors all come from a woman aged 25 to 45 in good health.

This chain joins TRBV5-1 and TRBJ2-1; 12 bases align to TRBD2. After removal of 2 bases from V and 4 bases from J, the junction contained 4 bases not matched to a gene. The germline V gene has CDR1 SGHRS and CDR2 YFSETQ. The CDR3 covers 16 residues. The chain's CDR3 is CASSLETSGGYNEQFF. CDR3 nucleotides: TGCGCCAGCAGCTTAGAGACTAGCGGGGGATACAATGAGCAGTTCTTC.

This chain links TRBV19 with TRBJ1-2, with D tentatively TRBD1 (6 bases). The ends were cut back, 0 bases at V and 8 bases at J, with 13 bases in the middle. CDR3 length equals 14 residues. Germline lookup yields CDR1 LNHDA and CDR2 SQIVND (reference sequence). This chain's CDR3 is CASSIDLWGRGYTF. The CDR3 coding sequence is TGTGCCAGTAGTATAGATTTGTGGGGGCGCGGCTACACCTTC.